This passage covers 3 T cell receptor beta chains from one sample sequenced in a study of breast tumors, draining lymph nodes, adjacent tissues. Axillary draining lymph nodes of breast cancer patients supplied the node samples. One entry per CDR3 protein, called by TCRdb with MiXCR from the multiplex PCR reads. The table includes about 230,000 distinct CDR3 sequences, about a third detected once. Sequencing used axillary lymph node tissue. All receptors come from a female donor with breast cancer. Some clones in this sample may be carry-over from other donors' samples.

This clonotype was detected ten times or more. The chain joins TRBV9 to TRBJ2-2; D gene unclear. Germline loops: CDR1 SGDLS, CDR2 YYNGEE. The CDR3 extends over 16 amino acids. Deletions cut 0 bases from V and 0 bases from J, with 9 bases between. CDR3 sequence (DNA): TGTGCCAGCAGCGTAGATCCACAGTCGAACACCGGGGAGCTGTTTTTT. It codes for CASSVDPQSNTGELFF.

This clonotype was counted many times. This chain's CDR3 is CANPTSGGSYEQYF. CDR3 coding DNA: TGTGCCAACCCGACTAGCGGGGGCTCCTACGAGCAGTACTTC. The chain employs TRBV6-9 and TRBJ2-7, with 12 bases lining up with TRBD2. J gave up 0 bases and V 10 bases, and 4 bases lay outside the gene matches. From germline, CDR1 is MNHGY and CDR2 SVAAGI. The CDR3 has 14 amino acids.

This clonotype was observed a single time. The chain couples TRBV25-1 to TRBJ2-2, with 8 bases matching TRBD2. The V and J ends lost 7 bases and 4 bases, in that order; junction bases with no gene match: 14. Germline CDR1 MGHDK, CDR2 SYGVNS. The CDR3 is made up of 17 amino acids. This CDR3 reads CASTGLAVERGTGELFF. CDR3 sequence (DNA): TGTGCCAGCACAGGACTAGCCGTCGAGCGGGGCACCGGGGAGCTGTTTTTT.